This TCR beta chain was profiled in a study of blood T cell repertoires in COVID-19. Study overall: Sites across the United States, Italy and Spain contributed samples from acute and convalescent COVID-19.

Seattle's enrolled individuals joined amid active infection and were then monitored longitudinally. From germline, CDR1 is KGHSH and CDR2 LQKENI. V lost 6 bases to trimming and J lost 0 bases, with 21 bases between them. The CDR3 is 17 amino acids. Per the original data handling: Nucleated cell counts were estimated from reference gene primer amplification. Assay used: immunoSEQ multiplex PCR; TCRdb lists only in-frame clones, some missing. V, J and clone size reflect that table, while D and trimming were determined from the DNA. The table includes 95,000 to 120,000 clones, more than 70% detected once.

Sequenced input: peripheral blood. The TCR comes from an older woman with COVID-19, enrolled during active disease. The V gene is TRBV18, the J gene TRBJ2-7; weak D call: TRBD1 (6 bases). The CDR3 region is CASSPNSDSLSSYEQYF. The CDR3 DNA reads TGTGCCAGCTCCCCAAACTCGGACAGTTTAAGCTCCTACGAGCAGTACTTC. The full variable domain, with the rest looked up from reference TRBV18 and TRBJ2-7, is NAGVMQNPRHLVRRRGQEARLRCSPMKGHSHVYWYRQLPEEGLKFMVYLQKENIIDESGMPKERFSAEFPKEGPSILRIQQVVRGDSAAYFCASSPNSDSLSSYEQYFGPGTRLTVT.